The T cell receptor (beta chain) under discussion was sequenced for a study of blood T cell repertoires in COVID-19. Study overall: T cells, B-cell-depleted T cells, or PBMCs provided the cDNA or gDNA that served as material.

Generated by immunoSEQ multiplex PCR, the TCRdb table keeps only in-frame clones and is missing some. Seen here are a few hundred thousand clones, over 75% observed once, and the top ten hold about 12%. This clonotype was sampled from a woman aged 55-75 years with acute or convalescent COVID-19. The sample consisted of peripheral blood.

For the CDR3, the DNA is TGTGCCAGTAGTATAGCTTACAGGGCGGGTCAGCCCCAGCATTTT. This sequence encodes CASSIAYRAGQPQHF. The chain has TRBV19 and TRBJ1-5; TRBD1 might be the D (6 bases). Germline CDR1 reads LNHDA; CDR2 reads SQIVND (reference sequence). The CDR3 spans 15 residues. The ends were cut back, 1 base at V and 6 bases at J, with 13 bases in the middle.